Listed here are 28 T cell receptor beta chains from one sample, sequenced in a study of T-cell reconstitution after alpha-beta-depleted transplantation in children. As it was prepared, the TCRbeta library received unique molecular identifiers. MiXCR was run by TCRdb on the PCR reads, yielding one entry per CDR3 protein. The table lists 250,000 to 350,000 distinct CDR3 sequences, more than 20% of them singletons. The source was PBMCs, mostly from graft donor cells, collected 180 days after TCRalphabeta/CD19-depleted stem cell transplant. The source of these receptors is a male patient younger than 18 who had a stem cell transplant for acute lymphoblastic leukemia, so the T cells may come from the graft donor.

This clonotype was seen a few times. In DNA, the CDR3 is TGCAGCGCCAGACTTGGGGCAGGGGGGACGCCGAACACTGAAGCTTTCTTT. This codes for CSARLGAGGTPNTEAFF. V usage is TRBV29-1 and J usage is TRBJ1-1, with 7 bases aligning to TRBD1. The CDR3 covers 17 residues. Germline assignment: CDR1 SQVTM and CDR2 ANQGSEA. The V gene end was trimmed by 7 bases and the J gene end by 1 base; junction bases not matched to a gene: 18.

Concerning this clonotype: The junction does not match germline at one end; this may be a read error. The CDR3 spells CASRPKFTGELFF. The CDR3 region has the DNA TGTGCTAGTAGACCAAAATTCACCGGGGAGCTGTTTTTT. The chain uses TRBV19 and TRBJ2-2; no definite D call. Looked up from germline, CDR1 is LNHDA and CDR2 is SQIVND (reference sequence). The CDR3 consists of 13 residues.

This clonotype appeared a few times. The CDR3 region is CATSDFGRTGRETQYF. The CDR3 DNA reads as TGTGCCACCAGTGATTTTGGCAGGACAGGGCGAGAGACCCAGTACTTC. The chain couples TRBV24-1 to TRBJ2-5, with 8 bases identical to TRBD1. Germline V CDR1 and CDR2: KGHDR, SFDVKD. The length of the CDR3 is 16 residues. Trimming cost V 1 base and J 4 bases; bases outside gene matches: 7.

Only a few counts were recorded for this clonotype. The chain couples TRBV5-1 to TRBJ1-1; D gene unclear. The germline V gene has CDR1 SGHRS and CDR2 YFSETQ. V was cut by 6 bases and J by 0 bases, with 12 bases left in between. This CDR3 region has 14 residues. The CDR3 DNA sequence: TGCGCCAGCAAGGTTGAGGGCCTGAACACTGAAGCTTTCTTT. This sequence encodes CASKVEGLNTEAFF.

There are many counts of this clonotype. The J gene is TRBJ2-6, the V gene TRBV6-2 or TRBV6-3, with D possibly being TRBD2 (5 bases). The germline gives CDR1 MNHEY, CDR2 SVGEGT. The CDR3 length is 15 residues. V was trimmed by 2 bases and J by 0 bases, leaving 5 bases between them. The CDR3 DNA is TGTGCCAGCAGTTACGAGGGCTCTGGGGCCAACGTCCTGACTTTC. This sequence encodes CASSYEGSGANVLTF.

The chain has TRBV11-2 and TRBJ2-3; no clear D. Trimming removed 5 bases at V and 3 bases at J, with 12 bases between. This CDR3 region has 14 residues. From germline, CDR1 is SGHAT and CDR2 FQNNGV. DNA of the CDR3: TGTGCCAGCAGCACTTCGTTTGGGACAGATACGCAGTATTTT. Its translation is CASSTSFGTDTQYF.

J is TRBJ2-3 and V is TRBV4-1; 9 bases align to TRBD2. CDR1 and CDR2 (germline): MGHRA, YSYEKL. This CDR3 comprises 17 residues. Trimming at V came to 3 bases and at J to 4 bases, leaving 11 bases not matched to a gene. The CDR3 coding sequence is TGCGCCAGCAGCCAGGGCCTGGCGGGAGGGGCAGCAGATACGCAGTATTTT. This codes for CASSQGLAGGAADTQYF.

This clonotype was counted between two and nine times. This sequence joins TRBV20-1 and TRBJ2-6, with D possibly matching TRBD2 (6 bases). V lost 7 bases and J 0 bases, leaving 16 bases between the germline ends. The V gene's germline CDR1 is DFQATT and CDR2 SNEGSKA (reference sequence). The CDR3 contains 16 residues. CDR3 nucleotides: TGCAGTGAATGGGGGGACGGTAGCTCTGGGGCCAACGTCCTGACTTTC. Residues: CSEWGDGSSGANVLTF.

This clonotype was seen a handful of times. The genes are TRBV4-1 and TRBJ2-1, with D maybe TRBD2 (6 bases). The CDR3 extends over 17 amino acids. V was cut by 1 base and J by 0 bases, with 13 bases left in between. The germline gives CDR1 MGHRA, CDR2 YSYEKL. CDR3 amino acids: CASSQVIADLSYNEQFF. The CDR3 DNA is TGCGCCAGCAGCCAAGTTATAGCGGACCTCTCCTACAATGAGCAGTTCTTC.

The genes are TRBV24-1 and TRBJ2-1; TRBD1 is a possible D gene (5 bases). Germline V gives CDR1 KGHDR, CDR2 SFDVKD. This CDR3 is built from 14 residues. Deletions cut 3 bases from V and 3 bases from J, with 8 bases between. The CDR3 loop reads CATSDPGHYNEQFF. The CDR3 DNA sequence: TGTGCCACCAGTGATCCCGGACACTACAATGAGCAGTTCTTC.

This clonotype was picked up a small number of times. The rearrangement links TRBV7-9 to TRBJ2-2, with 8 nucleotides matching TRBD1. This CDR3 is 16 amino acids long. V shed 0 bases and J 7 bases; nucleotides not matched to a gene: 7. The germline V gene has CDR1 SEHNR and CDR2 FQNEAQ (reference sequence). The CDR3 loop is CASSLAAGGYDGELFF. DNA for the CDR3: TGTGCCAGCAGCTTAGCGGCAGGGGGCTACGACGGGGAGCTGTTTTTT.

The chain has TRBV11-2 and TRBJ2-5; 7 bases match TRBD2. V lost 1 base to trimming and J lost 4 bases; unmatched junction nucleotides: 6. The germline gives CDR1 SGHAT, CDR2 FQNNGV. The CDR3 loop spans 15 amino acids. For the CDR3, the DNA is TGTGCCAGCAGCTTAGGACTAGCACCCGGAGAGACCCAGTACTTC. As protein: CASSLGLAPGETQYF.

This clonotype has just a few counts. This sequence joins TRBV14 and TRBJ2-1, with D possibly TRBD1 on 7 matching bases. Trimming took off 3 bases at V and 7 bases at J, with 16 bases between the two ends. There are 15 residues in the CDR3. The germline V gene encodes CDR1 SGHDN and CDR2 FVKESK. DNA for the CDR3: TGTGCCAGCAGCCACCTGGACAGGAGGGGGAATGAGCAGTTCTTC. Amino acid sequence: CASSHLDRRGNEQFF.

This clonotype was recorded a few times. J is TRBJ2-7 and V is TRBV7-9, with a weak D call TRBD1 (7 bases). The CDR3 loop spans 14 amino acids. V lost 1 base, J lost 5 bases, and 12 bases lay in between. Germline V gene sequence: CDR1 SEHNR, CDR2 FQNEAQ (reference sequence). The CDR3: CASSLVSRGDEQYF. The DNA of the CDR3 is TGTGCCAGCAGCTTAGTTTCCAGGGGGGACGAGCAGTACTTC.

V and J are TRBV15 and TRBJ2-1; maybe TRBD1 (5 bases). The CDR3 has 16 residues. Germline V gives CDR1 LNHNV, CDR2 YYDKDF (reference sequence). Deletions cut 0 bases from V and 5 bases from J, with 14 bases between. CDR3 residues: CATSRDRQGFHNEQFF. The CDR3 nucleotides read TGTGCCACCAGCAGAGATCGTCAGGGTTTCCACAATGAGCAGTTCTTC.

This chain uses TRBV7-3 with TRBJ2-2; 8 bases are shared with TRBD2. The CDR3 is 15 amino acids. With 10 bases clipped from V and 5 bases from J, the junction kept 12 bases outside the gene matches. Germline values: CDR1 SGHTA, CDR2 FQGTGA. CDR3 nucleotide sequence: TGTGCCACTTCCCGAGTGGCGGGGGGAACCGGGGAGCTGTTTTTT. Translation: CATSRVAGGTGELFF.

This clonotype was counted a few times. This sequence joins TRBV20-1 and TRBJ2-3; D is unresolved. Deletions cut 1 base from V and 1 base from J, with 12 bases between. Germline loops: CDR1 DFQATT, CDR2 SNEGSKA (reference sequence). This CDR3 has 15 residues. CDR3 sequence: CSARAAETRTDTQYF. The DNA of the CDR3 is TGCAGTGCTAGAGCGGCGGAAACGCGCACAGATACGCAGTATTTT.

This clonotype was counted a few times. This chain connects TRBV6-1 to TRBJ1-1; no clear D. The ends were cut back, 3 bases at V and 4 bases at J, with 15 bases in the middle. The CDR3 sequence is 15 residues long. Germline loops: CDR1 MNHNS, CDR2 SASEGT. The CDR3 spells CASSDGRVASTEAFF. The CDR3, as DNA: TGTGCCAGCAGTGACGGGAGGGTGGCGAGCACTGAAGCTTTCTTT.

This clonotype was found a few times. The chain links TRBV3-1 to TRBJ1-5; D call uncertain. CDR3 size: 13 residues. V was pared by 5 bases and J by 0 bases, with 5 bases between. Germline lookup yields CDR1 LGHDT and CDR2 YNNKEL (reference sequence). The CDR3 here is CASSKNSNQPQHF. CDR3 nucleotide sequence: TGTGCCAGCAGCAAGAATAGCAATCAGCCCCAGCATTTT.

The chain employs TRBV20-1 and TRBJ1-3; no clear D gene. Germline-derived CDR1 and CDR2 are DFQATT and SNEGSKA (reference sequence). V lost 6 bases and J 0 bases, leaving 12 bases between the germline ends. The CDR3 extends over 14 amino acids. CDR3 residues: CSALKPISGNTIYF. The CDR3 nucleotides are TGCAGTGCCCTGAAGCCTATCTCTGGAAACACCATATATTTT.

This clonotype occurred many times. The chain joins TRBV6-5 to TRBJ2-7; the D gene is possibly TRBD2 (5 bases). CDR1 MNHEY and CDR2 SVGAGI come from the germline V gene. The V and J ends lost 4 bases and 0 bases respectively, with 13 bases between them. The CDR3 is 15 amino acids. CDR3 sequence (DNA): TGTGCCAGCAGTTTGGCGGGCGGCAGCTCCTACGAGCAGTACTTC. Residues: CASSLAGGSSYEQYF.

The sample holds many counts of this clonotype. CDR3 bases: TGTGCCAGCAGCTCCGGACAGGGCGGCTACGAGCAGTACTTC. This sequence encodes CASSSGQGGYEQYF. This chain links TRBV7-7 with TRBJ2-7; 8 nucleotides line up with TRBD1. CDR1 and CDR2 (germline): SSHAT, FNYEAQ (reference sequence). Trimming removed 4 bases from V and 3 bases from J; junction bases left unmatched: 5. The CDR3 runs 14 residues.

This clonotype showed up just a few times. V and J are TRBV9 and TRBJ1-1; D is ambiguous. Trimming took off 4 bases at V and 4 bases at J, with 14 bases between the two ends. This CDR3 has 14 amino acids. Germline assignment: CDR1 SGDLS and CDR2 YYNGEE. CDR3 residues: CASSRDPRATEAFF. CDR3 nucleotides: TGTGCCAGCAGCCGTGACCCGAGGGCCACTGAAGCTTTCTTT.

In its sample, this clonotype was seen a few times. The rearrangement links TRBV20-1 to TRBJ2-7; 13 bases map to TRBD2. With V trimmed by 4 bases and J by 4 bases, 7 bases remained unmatched. The length of the CDR3 is 15 residues. CDR1 is DFQATT, CDR2 SNEGSKA, per germline (reference sequence). The CDR3 nucleotides read TGCAGTGCTAAGGGGATACTAGCGGGAGGGTACGAGCAGTACTTC. Its protein is CSAKGILAGGYEQYF.

This clonotype was found many times. The chain has TRBV11-1 and TRBJ2-3; a weak D match, TRBD1 (6 bases). The CDR3 is made up of 15 amino acids. Trimming removed 5 bases at V and 0 bases at J, with 12 bases between. Germline CDR1 reads SGHAT; CDR2 reads FQDESV (reference sequence). CDR3 bases: TGTGCCAGCAGCCCAGCCGGGACAAGCACAGATACGCAGTATTTT. This gives the protein CASSPAGTSTDTQYF.

Of note for this clonotype: A much larger clonotype is one base distant, so this may be a read error. This chain connects TRBV5-1 to TRBJ2-2; D perhaps matches TRBD1 (7 bases). The germline CDR1 and CDR2 sequences are SGHRS and YFSETQ. This CDR3 spans 16 amino acids. In DNA form, the CDR3 reads TGCGCCAGCAGCTTGGCCGGGGGACAGAACAACGGGGAGCTGTTTTTT. It codes for CASSLAGGQNNGELFF.

The genes are TRBV27 and TRBJ2-5; 7 bases are a match to TRBD1. This CDR3 is 14 amino acids long. The trim removed 7 bases at V and 4 bases at J, leaving 9 bases unmatched. The germline CDR1 and CDR2 sequences are MNHEY and SMNVEV (reference sequence). The CDR3 spells CASTNRGGGETQYF. In nucleotides, the CDR3 is TGTGCCAGCACAAACAGGGGCGGCGGAGAGACCCAGTACTTC.

In its sample, this clonotype was seen many times. The V gene is TRBV29-1, the J gene TRBJ2-7, with TRBD2 matching over 8 bases. Germline CDR1 reads SQVTM; CDR2 reads ANQGSEA. This CDR3 is built from 14 residues. Losses at the gene ends were 5 bases for V and 2 bases for J; bases not matched to a gene: 8. CDR3 nucleotide sequence: TGCAGCGTTTCGATAGCGGGGCTTACCTACGAGCAGTACTTC. This gives the protein CSVSIAGLTYEQYF.